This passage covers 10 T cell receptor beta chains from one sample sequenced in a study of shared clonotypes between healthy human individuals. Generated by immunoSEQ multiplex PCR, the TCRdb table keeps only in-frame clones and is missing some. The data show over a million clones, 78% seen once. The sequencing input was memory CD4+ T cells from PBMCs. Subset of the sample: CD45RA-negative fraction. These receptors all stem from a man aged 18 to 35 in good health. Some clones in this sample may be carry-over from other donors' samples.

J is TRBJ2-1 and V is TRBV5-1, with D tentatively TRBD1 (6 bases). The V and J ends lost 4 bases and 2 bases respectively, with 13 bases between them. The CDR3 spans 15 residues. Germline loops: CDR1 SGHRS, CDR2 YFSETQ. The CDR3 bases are TGCGCCAGCAGCATACAGGGTAACACCTACAATGAGCAGTTCTTC. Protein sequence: CASSIQGNTYNEQFF.

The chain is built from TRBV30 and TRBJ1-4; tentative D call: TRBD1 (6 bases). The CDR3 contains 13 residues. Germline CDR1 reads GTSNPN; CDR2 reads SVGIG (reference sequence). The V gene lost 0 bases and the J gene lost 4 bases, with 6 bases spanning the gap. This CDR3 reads CAWSVQGNEKLFF. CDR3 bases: TGTGCCTGGAGTGTACAGGGTAATGAAAAACTGTTTTTT.

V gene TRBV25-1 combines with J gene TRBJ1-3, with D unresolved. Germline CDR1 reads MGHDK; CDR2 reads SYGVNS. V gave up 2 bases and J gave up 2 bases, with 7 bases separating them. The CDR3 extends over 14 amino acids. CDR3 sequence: CASSELAAGNTIYF. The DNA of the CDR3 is TGTGCCAGCAGTGAACTGGCAGCTGGAAACACCATATATTTT.

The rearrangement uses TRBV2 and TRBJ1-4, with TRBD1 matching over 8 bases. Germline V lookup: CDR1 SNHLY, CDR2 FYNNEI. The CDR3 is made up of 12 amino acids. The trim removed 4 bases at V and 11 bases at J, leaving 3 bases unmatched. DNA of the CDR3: TGTGCCAGCAGTGGGGACAGGACGAAACTGTTTTTT. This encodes CASSGDRTKLFF.

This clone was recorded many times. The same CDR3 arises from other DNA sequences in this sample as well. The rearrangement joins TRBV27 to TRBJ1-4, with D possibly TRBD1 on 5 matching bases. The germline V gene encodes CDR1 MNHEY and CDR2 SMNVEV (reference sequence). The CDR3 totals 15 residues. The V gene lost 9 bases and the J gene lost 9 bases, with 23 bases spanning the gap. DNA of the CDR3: TGTGCCAGGGGGTTTATAGAAACAGGTGAAAAAAAACTGTTTTTT. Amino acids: CARGFIETGEKKLFF.

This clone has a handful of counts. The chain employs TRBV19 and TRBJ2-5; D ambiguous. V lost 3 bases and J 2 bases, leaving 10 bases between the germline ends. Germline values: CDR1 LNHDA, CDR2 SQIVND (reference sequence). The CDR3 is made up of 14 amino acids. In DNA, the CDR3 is TGTGCCAGTAGTATGGTCCAGAAACAAGAGACCCAGTACTTC. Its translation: CASSMVQKQETQYF. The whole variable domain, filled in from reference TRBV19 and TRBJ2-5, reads DGGITQSPKYLFRKEGQNVTLSCEQNLNHDAMYWYRQDPGQGLRLIYYSQIVNDFQKGDIAEGYSVSREKKESFPLTVTSAQKNPTAFYLCASSMVQKQETQYFGPGTRLLVL.

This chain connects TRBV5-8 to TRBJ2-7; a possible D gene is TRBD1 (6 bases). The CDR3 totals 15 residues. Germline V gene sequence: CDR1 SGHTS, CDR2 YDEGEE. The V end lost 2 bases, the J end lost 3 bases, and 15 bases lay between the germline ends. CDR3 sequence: CASSFPQGIRYEQYF. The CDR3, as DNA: TGTGCCAGCAGCTTCCCACAGGGAATCCGCTACGAGCAGTACTTC.

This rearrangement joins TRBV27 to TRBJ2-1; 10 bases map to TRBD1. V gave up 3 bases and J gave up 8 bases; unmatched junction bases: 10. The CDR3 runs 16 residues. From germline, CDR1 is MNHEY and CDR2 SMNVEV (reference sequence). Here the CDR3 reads CASSFLRAGTGDEQFF. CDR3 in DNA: TGTGCCAGCAGTTTCTTGAGGGCAGGGACAGGGGATGAGCAGTTCTTC.

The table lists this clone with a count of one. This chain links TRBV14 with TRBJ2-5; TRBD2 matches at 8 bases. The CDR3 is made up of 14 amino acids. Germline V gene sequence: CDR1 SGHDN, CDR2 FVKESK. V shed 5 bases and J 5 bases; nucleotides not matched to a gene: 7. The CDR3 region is CASSGLAQGETQYF. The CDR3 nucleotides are TGTGCCAGCAGCGGACTAGCTCAGGGGGAGACCCAGTACTTC.

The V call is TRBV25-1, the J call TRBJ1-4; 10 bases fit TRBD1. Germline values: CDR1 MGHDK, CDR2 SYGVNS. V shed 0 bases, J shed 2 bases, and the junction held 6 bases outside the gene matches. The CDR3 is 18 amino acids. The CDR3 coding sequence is TGTGCCAGCAGTGAATATAGGGGGACAGGGGTGACTAATGAAAAACTGTTTTTT. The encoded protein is CASSEYRGTGVTNEKLFF.